This TCR beta chain emerged from a study of OX40 agonist ivuxolimab in advanced cancers. The overall study: As their treatment, patients were administered ivuxolimab, an agonistic anti-OX40 (CD134) antibody.

Germline V CDR1 and CDR2: SGDLS, YYNGEE. The ends were cut back, 6 bases at V and 0 bases at J, with 12 bases in the middle. The CDR3 covers 15 residues. Libraries were prepared by immunoSEQ multiplex PCR; TCRdb keeps only in-frame clonotypes and omits some of them. The sample includes 120,000 or so clones, about 92% of them seen just once. This clone was found once. The chain employs TRBV9 and TRBJ2-2, with D uncertain. The clonotype originates from an adult with an advanced solid tumor such as melanoma, head and neck, liver or kidney cancer. The sample consisted of CD4+ or CD8+ T cells sorted from blood, taken in a trial of the OX40 agonist ivuxolimab. The CDR3 DNA reads as TGTGCCAGCAACCCCGGTGGTACGAACACCGGGGAGCTGTTTTTT. Translating gives CASNPGGTNTGELFF.